The 5 T cell receptor beta chains in this list originate from one sample, sequenced in a study of technical replicates of blood from a handful of donors. Data came from immunoSEQ multiplex PCR; TCRdb stores just in-frame clones and leaves some out. Here the sample spans about 100,000 clones, approximately 95% being singletons. Sequences were obtained from T cells isolated from PBMCs. The receptors were gathered from a human donor in good health.

A single count supports this clone. The V gene is TRBV5-1, the J gene TRBJ2-1; no clear D gene. CDR3 length equals 15 residues. The germline V gene encodes CDR1 SGHRS and CDR2 YFSETQ. Trimming removed 6 bases at V and 0 bases at J, with 13 bases between. CDR3 protein: CASTLGRYSYNEQFF. In DNA, the CDR3 is TGCGCCAGCACTCTTGGCAGATACTCCTACAATGAGCAGTTCTTC.

The chain combines TRBV6-5 with TRBJ2-1; tentatively, D is TRBD1 (5 bases). Trimming pared 2 bases from V and 10 bases from J, leaving 12 bases between. The CDR3 is 13 residues long. Germline V gene sequence: CDR1 MNHEY, CDR2 SVGAGI. CDR3 in amino acids: CASSYTGFLEQFF. CDR3 sequence (DNA): TGTGCCAGCAGTTACACAGGATTCCTCGAGCAGTTCTTC.

The chain has TRBV6-1 and TRBJ2-1; the match to TRBD2 covers 10 bases. CDR1 is MNHNS, CDR2 SASEGT, per germline. The V gene end was trimmed by 3 bases and the J gene end by 8 bases; junction bases not matched to a gene: 7. This CDR3 has 15 residues. The CDR3 region has the DNA TGTGCCAGCAGTGATCCTAGCGGGGGCATCGATGAGCAGTTCTTC. It encodes CASSDPSGGIDEQFF.

The chain carries TRBV14 and TRBJ1-2; D may be TRBD1 (5 bases). CDR3 length: 15 residues. Trimming took off 0 bases at V and 4 bases at J, with 12 bases between the two ends. Germline V lookup: CDR1 SGHDN, CDR2 FVKESK. DNA for the CDR3: TGTGCCAGCAGCCAAGATCGGGCGGGGGTCTATGGCTACACCTTC. This encodes CASSQDRAGVYGYTF.

This chain connects TRBV19 to TRBJ2-1; no clear D gene. The ends were cut back, 3 bases at V and 2 bases at J, with 8 bases in the middle. The CDR3 contains 14 residues. From germline, CDR1 is LNHDA and CDR2 SQIVND (reference sequence). The DNA of the CDR3 is TGTGCCAGTAGTATCGTTGGCCCCTACAATGAGCAGTTCTTC. As protein: CASSIVGPYNEQFF. The whole variable domain, filled in from reference TRBV19 and TRBJ2-1, reads DGGITQSPKYLFRKEGQNVTLSCEQNLNHDAMYWYRQDPGQGLRLIYYSQIVNDFQKGDIAEGYSVSREKKESFPLTVTSAQKNPTAFYLCASSIVGPYNEQFFGPGTRLTVL.